Each of the 3 T cell receptor beta chains below was sequenced from the same sample in a study of T cell responses to AZD1222 COVID-19 vaccine. Assay: immunoSEQ multiplex PCR; the TCRdb copy retains only in-frame clones and omits some. This sample has about 140,000 clones, with roughly 90% found just once. The sequencing here drew on peripheral blood, taken on day 0 of AZD1222 vaccination. These receptors were taken from an adult in good health.

The rearrangement joins TRBV11-2 to TRBJ1-4; tentatively, D is TRBD1 (5 bases). The CDR3 extends over 16 amino acids. Trimming took 1 base from V and 8 from J, leaving 17 bases between them. Germline CDR1 reads SGHAT; CDR2 reads FQNNGV. CDR3: CASSLVGAARQEKLFF. The CDR3 DNA is TGTGCCAGCAGCTTAGTTGGGGCAGCAAGACAAGAAAAACTGTTTTTT.

This clone was counted between two and nine times. This chain's CDR3 is CASSEAGENTEAFF. DNA of the CDR3: TGTGCCAGCAGTGAAGCGGGGGAGAACACTGAAGCTTTCTTT. This chain uses TRBV6-1 with TRBJ1-1; D may be TRBD1 (5 bases). The CDR3 extends over 14 amino acids. V lost 0 bases and J 1 base, leaving 6 bases between the germline ends. CDR1 and CDR2 from the germline V gene are MNHNS and SASEGT.

This rearrangement joins TRBV5-1 to TRBJ2-7; perhaps TRBD1 as D (5 bases). Germline V gene lookup returns CDR1 SGHRS and CDR2 YFSETQ. V lost 4 bases to trimming and J lost 2 bases, with 13 bases between them. There are 14 residues in the CDR3. DNA for the CDR3: TGCGCCAGCAGCAAAAAGACAGATGCCTACGAGCAGTACTTC. This sequence encodes CASSKKTDAYEQYF.